The 30 T cell receptor beta chains presented below share a single source sample, sequenced in a study of CD8+CD57+ T cells in acquired aplastic anemia. Both TCR beta VDJ combination and CDR3 sequence profiling were carried out. Genomic DNA was the template for this profiling. TCRdb reprocessed the reads with MiXCR, giving one entry per CDR3 protein. The repertoire holds a few hundred thousand distinct CDR3 sequences, with under 80% as singletons. The sequencing sample was made of sorted CD4+, CD8+, or CD8+CD57+ T cells (not recorded which) from PBMCs. These receptors all stem from a human donor in good health, serving as a control.

The chain recombines TRBV18 with TRBJ2-3; 7 positions match TRBD2. This CDR3 is 17 amino acids long. V gave up 1 base and J gave up 0 bases; unmatched junction bases: 7. CDR1 KGHSH and CDR2 LQKENI come from the germline V gene. The CDR3 nucleotides are TGTGCCAGCTCACCACTCCGTAGCGGGTCTAGCACAGATACGCAGTATTTT. Its protein is CASSPLRSGSSTDTQYF.

The chain couples TRBV2 to TRBJ1-5, with no clear D. CDR1 and CDR2 (germline): SNHLY, FYNNEI. The V end was cut by 5 bases, the J end by 5 bases, with 10 bases between. This CDR3 is built from 13 residues. In DNA form, the CDR3 reads TGTGCCAGCAGTCAGGAGGCCGATCAGCCCCAGCATTTT. Translation gives CASSQEADQPQHF.

This clonotype turned up a few times. CDR3 nucleotide sequence: TGTGCCAGCAGCAGCGACAGTAAAAACATTCAGTACTTC. Protein: CASSSDSKNIQYF. The rearrangement links TRBV6-5 to TRBJ2-4; a weak D match, TRBD1 (5 bases). The V gene's germline CDR1 is MNHEY and CDR2 SVGAGI. The CDR3 runs 13 residues. Trimming stripped 6 bases from V and 4 bases from J, with 10 bases between.

Turning to this clonotype: Mismatch with germline at one junction end may stem from a read error. V is TRBV5-1 and J is TRBJ1-3; D gene unclear. The V gene's germline CDR1 is SGHRS and CDR2 YFSETQ. This CDR3 has 14 residues. The CDR3 nucleotides are TGTGCCAGCAGCGTTTGCCCAATGTGGAACACCATATATTTT. Amino acid sequence: CASSVCPMWNTIYF.

This clonotype has at least ten counts. The rearrangement joins TRBV20-1 to TRBJ2-5, with 13 bases identical to TRBD2. The germline gives CDR1 DFQATT, CDR2 SNEGSKA (reference sequence). This CDR3 region has 14 residues. V shed 5 bases, J shed 4 bases, and the junction held 4 bases outside the gene matches. The CDR3 DNA is TGCAGTGCTGGGAGGACTAGCGGGGGAGAGACCCAGTACTTC. Translating it yields CSAGRTSGGETQYF.

This clonotype was recorded many times. This rearrangement joins TRBV19 to TRBJ1-2; D may be TRBD1 (5 bases). The CDR3 contains 14 residues. Trimming took 5 bases from V and 5 from J, leaving 15 bases between them. CDR1 and CDR2 from the germline V gene are LNHDA and SQIVND (reference sequence). The CDR3 nucleotides are TGTGCCAGTAGTCTGGAACGGGGGGGTTATGGCTACACCTTC. It is translated as CASSLERGGYGYTF.

V is TRBV11-2 and J is TRBJ2-3; 10 nucleotides line up with TRBD2. The CDR3 has 16 residues. The ends lost 2 bases at V and 5 bases at J; junction bases unmatched: 7. The germline gives CDR1 SGHAT, CDR2 FQNNGV. The CDR3 nucleotides read TGTGCCAGCAGCTTATTCGGACTAGCGGAGGGAGATACGCAGTATTTT. Translating it yields CASSLFGLAEGDTQYF.

Note on this clonotype: A junction boundary mismatches the germline segment, possibly from a read error. V and J are TRBV5-4 and TRBJ2-1; no clear D gene. The CDR3 length is 14 residues. Per the germline V gene, CDR1 is SGHNT and CDR2 is YYREEE (reference sequence). CDR3 sequence reads: CASSLGDLGNEQFF. In DNA form, the CDR3 reads TGCGCCAGCAGCTTGGGTGACTTGGGGAATGAGCAGTTCTTC.

The sample holds many counts of this clonotype. The V and J genes are TRBV7-2 and TRBJ2-7, with D possibly being TRBD1 or TRBD2 (5 bases each). The CDR3 consists of 16 residues. Looked up from germline, CDR1 is SGHTA and CDR2 is FQGNSA. Trimming stripped 1 base from V and 2 bases from J, with 15 bases between. CDR3 sequence (DNA): TGTGCCAGCAGCTTAGGGGCAGGGACCTTGCCCTACGAGCAGTACTTC. Amino acids: CASSLGAGTLPYEQYF.

This chain joins TRBV20-1 and TRBJ2-5; D gene unclear. CDR3 size: 14 residues. V lost 6 bases and J lost 5, with 19 bases in between. The germline V gene has CDR1 DFQATT and CDR2 SNEGSKA (reference sequence). CDR3: CSARPGLTFETQYF. CDR3 sequence (DNA): TGCAGTGCCCGGCCCGGCCTCACCTTCGAGACCCAGTACTTC.

A note on this clonotype: This may arise from a read error, as a much more abundant clone is one base away. The chain recombines TRBV5-5 with TRBJ1-1; 7 positions match TRBD1. The germline gives CDR1 SGHKS, CDR2 YYEKEE (reference sequence). J lost 1 base, V lost 0 bases, and 3 bases had no gene match. CDR3 length equals 15 residues. The CDR3 loop reads CASSLARQGNTEAFF. CDR3 DNA: TGTGCCAGCAGCTTGGCAAGACAGGGGAACACTGAAGCTTTCTTT.

The chain recombines TRBV12-3 or TRBV12-4 with TRBJ2-5; 10 bases agree with TRBD1. The J segment lost 4 bases and the V segment lost 6 bases, leaving 8 bases of the junction unmatched. The length of the CDR3 is 15 residues. The CDR3 sequence: CASRLTDRGLETQYF. DNA for the CDR3: TGTGCCAGCAGGCTCACCGACAGGGGGCTAGAGACCCAGTACTTC.

The sample holds many counts of this clonotype. The V and J genes are TRBV7-2 and TRBJ1-5; D remains ambiguous. V shed 3 bases and J shed 7 bases, with 10 bases lying between them. Looked up from germline, CDR1 is SGHTA and CDR2 is FQGNSA. The CDR3 totals 13 residues. CDR3 sequence: CASSLKGSQPQHF. As DNA, the CDR3 is TGTGCCAGCAGCTTGAAGGGATCGCAGCCCCAGCATTTT.

The J gene is TRBJ2-2, the V gene TRBV29-1; D unresolved. The V end lost 4 bases, the J end lost 8 bases, and 14 bases lay between the germline ends. The CDR3 is 13 amino acids. Per germline, CDR1 SQVTM and CDR2 ANQGSEA. For the CDR3, the DNA is TGCAGCGTTGTAGGGCAGGAAACTGGGGAGCTGTTTTTT. Protein product: CSVVGQETGELFF.

The chain couples TRBV12-3 or TRBV12-4 to TRBJ2-7; D is unclear. The CDR3 has 12 residues. V lost 5 bases to trimming and J lost 0 bases, with 5 bases between them. The CDR3 sequence: CASSENSYEQYF. Written as DNA, the CDR3 is TGTGCCAGCAGTGAGAACTCCTACGAGCAGTACTTC.

V gene TRBV24-1 combines with J gene TRBJ2-5; 7 positions match TRBD1. The CDR3 length is 15 residues. V trimming: 6 bases; J trimming: 0 bases; junction bases outside the gene matches: 6. The germline V gene has CDR1 KGHDR and CDR2 SFDVKD. The CDR3 here is CATSTGDGDQETQYF. Written as DNA, the CDR3 is TGTGCCACCAGTACAGGGGATGGGGACCAAGAGACCCAGTACTTC.

The rearrangement joins TRBV2 to TRBJ1-5, with a weak D call TRBD1 (5 bases). The V gene lost 5 bases and the J gene lost 8 bases, with 16 bases spanning the gap. Looked up from germline, CDR1 is SNHLY and CDR2 is FYNNEI. The CDR3 is 14 residues long. This CDR3 is CASSTQGGYEPQHF. The DNA for the CDR3 is TGTGCCAGCAGTACCCAGGGAGGGTATGAGCCCCAGCATTTT.

This clonotype has a handful of counts. J is TRBJ2-3 and V is TRBV15; a possible D gene is TRBD2 (6 bases). The CDR3 is 14 residues long. Germline V lookup: CDR1 LNHNV, CDR2 YYDKDF (reference sequence). Trimming took off 3 bases at V and 8 bases at J, with 15 bases between the two ends. In DNA, the CDR3 is TGTGCCACCAGCAGGGGACTGCCCACCGGTACGCAGTATTTT. It specifies CATSRGLPTGTQYF.

This clonotype was detected ten times or more. The chain combines TRBV5-1 with TRBJ1-1; tentatively, D is TRBD1 (5 bases). CDR3 length: 14 amino acids. Germline V gives CDR1 SGHRS, CDR2 YFSETQ. With 6 bases removed from V and 0 bases from J, the gap between germline ends came to 12 bases. The CDR3 DNA reads as TGCGCCAGCACCGGGGGTGGGGTGAACACTGAAGCTTTCTTT. Translation: CASTGGGVNTEAFF. The whole variable domain, filled in from reference TRBV5-1 and TRBJ1-1, reads KAGVTQTPRYLIKTRGQQVTLSCSPISGHRSVSWYQQTPGQGLQFLFEYFSETQRNKGNFPGRFSGRQFSNSRSEMNVSTLELGDSALYLCASTGGGVNTEAFFGQGTRLTVV.

This chain joins TRBV20-1 and TRBJ1-6, with D possibly matching TRBD1 (6 bases). CDR3 length equals 14 residues. V lost 2 bases and J lost 11, with 16 bases in between. Germline V gene lookup returns CDR1 DFQATT and CDR2 SNEGSKA (reference sequence). CDR3 sequence: CSARRGIVNAPLHF. CDR3 in DNA: TGCAGTGCTAGAAGGGGGATTGTTAACGCACCCCTCCACTTT.

The rearrangement links TRBV9 to TRBJ2-6; D perhaps matches TRBD2 (5 bases). V was clipped by 0 bases and J by 2 bases, with 6 bases between them. This CDR3 contains 15 residues. The germline gives CDR1 SGDLS, CDR2 YYNGEE. The CDR3, as DNA: TGTGCCAGCAGCGTAGACGGGGCTGGGGCCAACGTCCTGACTTTC. Its translation: CASSVDGAGANVLTF.

As for this clonotype: The junction departs from the called germline gene at one end, perhaps through a read error. The J gene is TRBJ1-4, the V gene TRBV19; D is unclear. This CDR3 has 13 residues. The germline CDR1 and CDR2 sequences are LNHDA and SQIVND (reference sequence). Written as DNA, the CDR3 is TGTGCCAGTAGTATTGACGCTAATGAAAAACCGTTTTTT. It codes for CASSIDANEKPFF.

This clonotype was recorded at least ten times. This chain uses TRBV25-1 with TRBJ2-5, with D hard to call. Trimming stripped 8 bases from V and 5 bases from J, with 12 bases between. Germline CDR1 and CDR2: MGHDK and SYGVNS. CDR3 length: 12 amino acids. The CDR3 protein is CASSEFEETQYF. DNA for the CDR3: TGTGCCAGCTCCGAGTTTGAGGAGACCCAGTACTTC. The full variable domain, with the rest looked up from reference TRBV25-1 and TRBJ2-5, is EADIYQTPRYLVIGTGKKITLECSQTMGHDKMYWYQQDPGMELHLIHYSYGVNSTEKGDLSSESTVSRIRTEHFPLTLESARPSHTSQYLCASSEFEETQYFGPGTRLLVL.

This sequence joins TRBV19 and TRBJ1-2; D perhaps matches TRBD1 (5 bases). V lost 5 bases and J 4 bases, leaving 20 bases between the germline ends. Germline assignment: CDR1 LNHDA and CDR2 SQIVND (reference sequence). The CDR3 is 16 amino acids. CDR3 sequence (DNA): TGTGCCAGTAGTGTAATGGGACCTCACGGGACCTATGGCTACACCTTC. This gives the protein CASSVMGPHGTYGYTF.

This clonotype was detected only once. A read error is possible here, since a much larger clone lies one base away. V is TRBV4-3 and J is TRBJ2-2; maybe TRBD1 (6 bases). Trimming removed 0 bases at V and 2 bases at J, with 10 bases between. CDR3 length equals 16 residues. Germline V gene lookup returns CDR1 LGHNA and CDR2 YSLEER. The CDR3 DNA reads TGCGCCAGCAGCCAAGATAGAGGGGGAAACACCGGGGAGCTGTTTTTT. It translates to CASSQDRGGNTGELFF.

The V and J genes are TRBV6-6 and TRBJ2-7; tentative D call: TRBD2 (7 bases). This CDR3 spans 12 amino acids. Trimming cost V 5 bases and J 7 bases, with 12 bases left between them. Per the germline V gene, CDR1 is MNHNY and CDR2 is SVGAGI (reference sequence). CDR3 nucleotides: TGTGCCAGCAGTCCGGGGGGCAATGAGCAGTACTTC. Amino acids: CASSPGGNEQYF.

The chain combines TRBV15 with TRBJ2-1; D gene ambiguous. V was pared by 0 bases and J by 9 bases, with 9 bases between. Per germline, CDR1 LNHNV and CDR2 YYDKDF (reference sequence). The CDR3 loop spans 13 amino acids. Here the CDR3 DNA reads TGTGCCACCAGCAGAGAATTAGGGCGTGAGCAGTTCTTC. It encodes CATSRELGREQFF. Using reference TRBV15 and TRBJ2-1 for the parts outside the CDR3, the full variable domain is DAMVIQNPRYQVTQFGKPVTLSCSQTLNHNVMYWYQQKSSQAPKLLFHYYDKDFNNEADTPDNFQSRRPNTSFCFLDIRSPGLGDTAMYLCATSRELGREQFFGPGTRLTVL.

This sequence joins TRBV6-6 and TRBJ2-5; TRBD2 matches at 12 bases. The germline V gene encodes CDR1 MNHNY and CDR2 SVGAGI (reference sequence). CDR3 size: 15 residues. Unmatched junction bases numbered 5, after V lost 7 bases and J lost 2 bases. Here the CDR3 reads CASTSSGGVQETQYF. The CDR3 DNA reads as TGTGCCAGCACCTCTAGCGGGGGGGTACAAGAGACCCAGTACTTC.

As for this clonotype: The junction departs from the called germline gene at one end, perhaps through a read error. The rearrangement joins TRBV5-1 to TRBJ1-2, with no clear D. Germline V gives CDR1 SGHRS, CDR2 YFSETQ. This CDR3 contains 14 residues. This chain's CDR3 is CASSCWTSGPGYTF. For the CDR3, the DNA is TGTGCCAGCAGCTGCTGGACTAGCGGGCCTGGCTACACCTTC.

This clonotype was seen ten or more times. The V call is TRBV5-1, the J call TRBJ2-1; 13 nucleotides line up with TRBD2. Germline lookup yields CDR1 SGHRS and CDR2 YFSETQ. The CDR3 is 15 residues long. The V gene end was trimmed by 4 bases and the J gene end by 5 bases; junction bases not matched to a gene: 3. The CDR3 nucleotides read TGCGCCAGCAGCACTAGCGGGGGGGCCCACAATGAGCAGTTCTTC. This translates into CASSTSGGAHNEQFF.